These 2 T cell receptor beta chains were all obtained from the same sample, sequenced in a study of T cell responses to AZD1222 COVID-19 vaccine. The protocol was immunoSEQ multiplex PCR, while the TCRdb copy is restricted to in-frame clones and leaves out a portion. Of 100,000 to 110,000 clones listed, 87% are singletons. The material sequenced was peripheral blood, taken on day 0 of AZD1222 vaccination. Receptors were obtained from an adult in good health.

V is TRBV5-1 and J is TRBJ2-6; tentative D call: TRBD1 (5 bases). V was trimmed by 7 bases and J by 4 bases, leaving 18 bases between them. This CDR3 is built from 16 residues. Germline-derived CDR1 and CDR2 are SGHRS and YFSETQ. CDR3 nucleotides: TGCGCCAGCCAGCTAGAAGGGGTGGCCGGGGCCAACGTCCTGACTTTC. Amino acids: CASQLEGVAGANVLTF.

Written as DNA, the CDR3 is TGTGCCAGCTCACCACCGAGCGGAGGTGTCTCTGGAAACACCATATATTTT. As protein: CASSPPSGGVSGNTIYF. This rearrangement joins TRBV18 to TRBJ1-3; D remains unclear. Between the trimmed V and J ends, which lost 0 bases and 0 bases, there was a span of 12 bases. The CDR3 sequence is 17 residues long. Germline lookup yields CDR1 KGHSH and CDR2 LQKENI.